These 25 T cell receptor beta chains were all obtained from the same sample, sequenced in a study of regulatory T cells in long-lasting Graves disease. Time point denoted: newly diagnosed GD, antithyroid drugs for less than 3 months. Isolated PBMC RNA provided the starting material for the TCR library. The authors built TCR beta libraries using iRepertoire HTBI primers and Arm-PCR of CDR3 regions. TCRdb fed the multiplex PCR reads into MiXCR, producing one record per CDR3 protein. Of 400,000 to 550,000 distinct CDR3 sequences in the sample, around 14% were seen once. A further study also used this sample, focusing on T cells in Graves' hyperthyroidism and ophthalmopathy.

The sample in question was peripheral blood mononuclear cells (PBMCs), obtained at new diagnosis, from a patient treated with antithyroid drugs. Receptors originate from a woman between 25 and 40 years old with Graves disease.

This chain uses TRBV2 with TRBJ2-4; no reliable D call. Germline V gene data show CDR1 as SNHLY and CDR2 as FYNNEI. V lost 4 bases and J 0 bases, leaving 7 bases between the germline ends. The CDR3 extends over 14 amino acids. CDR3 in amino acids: CASSGWGAKNIQYF. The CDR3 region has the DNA TGTGCCAGCAGTGGTTGGGGAGCCAAAAACATTCAGTACTTC.

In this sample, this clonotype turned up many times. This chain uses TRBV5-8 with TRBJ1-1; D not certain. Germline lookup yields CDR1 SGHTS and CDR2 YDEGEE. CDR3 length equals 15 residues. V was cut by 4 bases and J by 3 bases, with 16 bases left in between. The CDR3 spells CASSPTGIEDTEAFF. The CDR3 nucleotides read TGTGCCAGCAGCCCGACTGGAATAGAGGACACTGAAGCTTTCTTT.

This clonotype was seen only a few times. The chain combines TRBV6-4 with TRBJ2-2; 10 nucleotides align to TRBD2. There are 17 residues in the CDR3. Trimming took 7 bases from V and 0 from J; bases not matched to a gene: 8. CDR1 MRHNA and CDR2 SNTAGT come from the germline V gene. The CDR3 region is CASNPGAGGPNTGELFF. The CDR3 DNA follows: TGTGCCAGCAACCCGGGAGCGGGAGGGCCGAACACCGGGGAGCTGTTTTTT.

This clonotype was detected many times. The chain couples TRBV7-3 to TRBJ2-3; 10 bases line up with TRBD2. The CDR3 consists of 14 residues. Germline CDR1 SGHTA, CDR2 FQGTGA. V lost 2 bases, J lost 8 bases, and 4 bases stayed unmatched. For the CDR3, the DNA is TGTGCCAGCAGCTTAGGACTAGCGGAAGCTACGCAGTATTTT. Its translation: CASSLGLAEATQYF.

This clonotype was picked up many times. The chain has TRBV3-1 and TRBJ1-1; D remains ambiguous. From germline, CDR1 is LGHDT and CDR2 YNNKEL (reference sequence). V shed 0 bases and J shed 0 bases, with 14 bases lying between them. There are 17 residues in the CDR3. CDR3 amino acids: CASSQDGRRRMNTEAFF. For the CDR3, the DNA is TGTGCCAGCAGCCAAGACGGAAGAAGGCGGATGAACACTGAAGCTTTCTTT. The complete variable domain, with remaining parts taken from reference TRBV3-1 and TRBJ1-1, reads DTAVSQTPKYLVTQMGNDKSIKCEQNLGHDTMYWYKQDSKKFLKIMFSYNNKELIINETVPNRFSPKSPDKAHLNLHINSLELGDSAVYFCASSQDGRRRMNTEAFFGQGTRLTVV.

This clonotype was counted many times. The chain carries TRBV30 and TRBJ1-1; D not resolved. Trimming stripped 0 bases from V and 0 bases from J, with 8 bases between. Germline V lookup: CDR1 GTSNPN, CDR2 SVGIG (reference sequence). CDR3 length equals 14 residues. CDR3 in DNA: TGTGCCTGGAGTGTAGGCTCGTTGAACACTGAAGCTTTCTTT. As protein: CAWSVGSLNTEAFF. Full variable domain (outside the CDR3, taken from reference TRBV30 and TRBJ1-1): SQTIHQWPATLVQPVGSPLSLECTVEGTSNPNLYWYRQAAGRGLQLLFYSVGIGQISSEVPQNLSASRPQDRQFILSSKKLLLSDSGFYLCAWSVGSLNTEAFFGQGTRLTVV.

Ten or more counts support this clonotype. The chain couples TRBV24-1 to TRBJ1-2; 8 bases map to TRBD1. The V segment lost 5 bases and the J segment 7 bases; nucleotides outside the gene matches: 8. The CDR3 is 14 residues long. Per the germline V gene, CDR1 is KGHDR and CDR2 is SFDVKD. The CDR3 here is CATSGETGVRGYTF. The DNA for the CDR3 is TGTGCCACCAGTGGAGAGACAGGGGTACGTGGCTACACCTTC.

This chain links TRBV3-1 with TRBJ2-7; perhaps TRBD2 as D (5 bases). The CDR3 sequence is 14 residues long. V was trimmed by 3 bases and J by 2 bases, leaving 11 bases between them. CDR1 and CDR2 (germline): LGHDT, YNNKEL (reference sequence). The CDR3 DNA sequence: TGTGCCAGCAGCCATGGACTCGAACCCTACGAGCAGTACTTC. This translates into CASSHGLEPYEQYF.

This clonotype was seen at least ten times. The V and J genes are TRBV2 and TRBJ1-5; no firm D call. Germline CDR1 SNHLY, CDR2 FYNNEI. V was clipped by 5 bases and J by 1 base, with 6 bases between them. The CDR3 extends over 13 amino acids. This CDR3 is CASSSESNQPQHF. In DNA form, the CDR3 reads TGTGCCAGCAGTTCTGAGAGCAATCAGCCCCAGCATTTT.

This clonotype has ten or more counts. The CDR3 DNA is TGTGCCAGCAGCTTTGGTAGCCGACGCACAGATACGCAGTATTTT. Translated, it gives CASSFGSRRTDTQYF. The V call is TRBV7-9, the J call TRBJ2-3; D uncertain. V was shortened by 3 bases and J by 1 base, with 11 bases between the two germline ends. The germline V gene has CDR1 SEHNR and CDR2 FQNEAQ (reference sequence). This CDR3 is built from 15 residues.

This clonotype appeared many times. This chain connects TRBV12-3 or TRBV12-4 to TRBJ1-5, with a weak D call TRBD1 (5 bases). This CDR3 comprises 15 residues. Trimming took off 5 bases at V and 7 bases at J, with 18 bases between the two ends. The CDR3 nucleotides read TGTGCCAGCAGTGTACCGGGACGGGCGGCCCAGCCCCAGCATTTT. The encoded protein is CASSVPGRAAQPQHF.

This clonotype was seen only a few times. The CDR3 coding sequence is TGTGCCAGCAGTCTCTACTCGACAGGGCAGGAATCTGGGGCCAACGTCCTGACTTTC. Amino acid sequence: CASSLYSTGQESGANVLTF. V is TRBV12-3 or TRBV12-4 and J is TRBJ2-6; 7 positions agree with TRBD1. The CDR3 has 19 residues. V lost 5 bases, J lost 1 base, and 14 bases stayed unmatched.

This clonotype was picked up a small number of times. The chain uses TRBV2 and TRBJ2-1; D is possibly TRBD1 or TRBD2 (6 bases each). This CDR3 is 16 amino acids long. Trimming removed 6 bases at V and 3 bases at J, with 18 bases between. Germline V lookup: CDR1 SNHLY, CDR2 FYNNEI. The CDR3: CASRGGLSRHYNEQFF. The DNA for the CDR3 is TGTGCCAGCAGGGGGGGCCTCTCCCGCCACTACAATGAGCAGTTCTTC.

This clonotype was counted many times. CDR3 sequence: CASSERPNEQFF. For the CDR3, the DNA is TGCGCCAGCAGCGAGAGACCGAATGAGCAGTTCTTC. This chain connects TRBV5-1 to TRBJ2-1, with unresolved D. CDR1 and CDR2 from the germline V gene are SGHRS and YFSETQ. V shed 4 bases and J shed 7 bases, with 9 bases lying between them. The CDR3 spans 12 residues.

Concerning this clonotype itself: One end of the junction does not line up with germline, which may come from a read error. The CDR3 reads CASGAERNTQYF. The DNA of the CDR3 is TGTGCCAGCGGGGCGGAAAGAAACACTCAGTACTTC. The chain is built from TRBV2 and TRBJ2-4; tentatively, D is TRBD1 (5 bases). The CDR3 is 12 residues long. Germline V CDR1 and CDR2: SNHLY, FYNNEI.

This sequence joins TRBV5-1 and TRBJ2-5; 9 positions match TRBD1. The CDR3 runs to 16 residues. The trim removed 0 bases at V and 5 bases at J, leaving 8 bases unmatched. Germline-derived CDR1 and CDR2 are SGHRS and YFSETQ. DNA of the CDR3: TGCGCCAGCAGCTTGGACGGACAGGGGTGGAGTGAGACCCAGTACTTC. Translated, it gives CASSLDGQGWSETQYF. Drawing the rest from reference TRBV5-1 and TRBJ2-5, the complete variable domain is KAGVTQTPRYLIKTRGQQVTLSCSPISGHRSVSWYQQTPGQGLQFLFEYFSETQRNKGNFPGRFSGRQFSNSRSEMNVSTLELGDSALYLCASSLDGQGWSETQYFGPGTRLLVL.

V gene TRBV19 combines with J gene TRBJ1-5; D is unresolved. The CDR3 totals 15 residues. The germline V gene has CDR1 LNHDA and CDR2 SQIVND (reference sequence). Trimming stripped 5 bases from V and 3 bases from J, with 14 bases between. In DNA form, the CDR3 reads TGTGCCAGTAGTTGGGCAGATTACACCAATCAGCCCCAGCATTTT. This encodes CASSWADYTNQPQHF.

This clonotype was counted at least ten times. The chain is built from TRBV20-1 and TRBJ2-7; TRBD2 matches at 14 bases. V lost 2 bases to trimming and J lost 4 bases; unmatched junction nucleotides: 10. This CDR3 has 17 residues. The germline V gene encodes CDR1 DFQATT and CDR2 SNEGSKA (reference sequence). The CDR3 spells CSARYSRGLAGVYEQYF. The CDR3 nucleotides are TGCAGTGCTAGATATTCGAGGGGACTAGCGGGAGTGTACGAGCAGTACTTC.

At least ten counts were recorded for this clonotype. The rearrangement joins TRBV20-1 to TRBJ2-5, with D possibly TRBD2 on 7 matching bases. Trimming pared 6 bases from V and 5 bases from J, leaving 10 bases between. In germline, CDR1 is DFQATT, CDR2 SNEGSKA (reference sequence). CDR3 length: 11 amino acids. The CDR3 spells CSATGGETQYF. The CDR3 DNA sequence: TGCAGTGCCACGGGGGGCGAGACCCAGTACTTC.

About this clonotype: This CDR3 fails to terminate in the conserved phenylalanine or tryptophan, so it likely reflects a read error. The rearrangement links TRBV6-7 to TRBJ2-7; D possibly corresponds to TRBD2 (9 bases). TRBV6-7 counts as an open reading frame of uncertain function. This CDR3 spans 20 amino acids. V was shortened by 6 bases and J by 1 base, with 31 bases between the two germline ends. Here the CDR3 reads CASRDLADRVLAGPSYEQYL. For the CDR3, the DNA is TGTGCCAGCAGGGACTTGGCGGACAGGGTGCTAGCGGGGCCTTCCTACGAGCAGTACCTC.

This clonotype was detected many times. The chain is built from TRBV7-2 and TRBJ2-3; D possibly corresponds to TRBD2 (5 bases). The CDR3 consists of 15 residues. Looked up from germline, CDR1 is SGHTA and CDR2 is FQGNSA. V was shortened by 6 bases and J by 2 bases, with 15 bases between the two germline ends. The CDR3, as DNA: TGTGCCAGCAGGTTGGTGGTAGGACTCACAGATACGCAGTATTTT. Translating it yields CASRLVVGLTDTQYF.

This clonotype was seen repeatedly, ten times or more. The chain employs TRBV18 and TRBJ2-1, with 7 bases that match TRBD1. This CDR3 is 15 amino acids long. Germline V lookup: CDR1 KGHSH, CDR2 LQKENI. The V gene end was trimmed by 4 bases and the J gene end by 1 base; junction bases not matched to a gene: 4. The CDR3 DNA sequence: TGTGCCAGCTCACGGGGGACAGTGTCCTACAATGAGCAGTTCTTC. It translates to CASSRGTVSYNEQFF.

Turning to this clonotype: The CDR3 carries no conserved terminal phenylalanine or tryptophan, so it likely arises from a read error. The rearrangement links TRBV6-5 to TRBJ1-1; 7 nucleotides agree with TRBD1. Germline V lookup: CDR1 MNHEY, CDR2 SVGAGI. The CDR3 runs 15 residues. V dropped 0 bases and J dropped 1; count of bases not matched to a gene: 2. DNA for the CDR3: TGTGCCAGCAGTTACTCCGGGACAGCGAACACTGAAGCTTTCCTT. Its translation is CASSYSGTANTEAFL.

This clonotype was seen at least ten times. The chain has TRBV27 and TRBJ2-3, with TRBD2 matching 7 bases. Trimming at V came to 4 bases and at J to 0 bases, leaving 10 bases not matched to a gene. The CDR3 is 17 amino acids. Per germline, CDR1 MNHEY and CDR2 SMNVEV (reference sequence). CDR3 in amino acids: CASSSGLTWISTDTQYF. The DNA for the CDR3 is TGTGCCAGCAGTTCGGGACTAACTTGGATAAGCACAGATACGCAGTATTTT.

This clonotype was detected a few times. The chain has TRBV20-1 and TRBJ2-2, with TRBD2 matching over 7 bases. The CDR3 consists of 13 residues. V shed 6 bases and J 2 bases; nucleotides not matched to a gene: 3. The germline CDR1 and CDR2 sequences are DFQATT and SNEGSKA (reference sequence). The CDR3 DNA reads TGCAGTGCCCCGGGACTAAACACCGGGGAGCTGTTTTTT. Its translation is CSAPGLNTGELFF.